What follows is one T cell receptor beta chain and its context. TCRdb's table, derived via immunoSEQ multiplex PCR, lists solely in-frame clones and lacks some. The table records some 120,000 clones, 84% of them present only once. The data belong to a study of blood T cell repertoires in COVID-19. The wider study: Nucleic acid was either cDNA or gDNA, and it came from T cells, B-cell-depleted T cells, or PBMCs.

V lost 6 bases and J lost 4, with 18 bases in between. The CDR3 length is 15 residues. From germline, CDR1 is SGHAT and CDR2 FQNNGV. J is TRBJ2-5 and V is TRBV11-2, with a possible D match to TRBD2 (6 bases). Sequencing was done on a sample of peripheral blood. The receptor was derived from a woman between 55 and 75 years old with acute or convalescent COVID-19. CDR3 residues: CASRPTPGGRETQYF. Here the CDR3 DNA reads TGTGCCAGCAGACCGACCCCTGGAGGGCGAGAGACCCAGTACTTC.